A single sample gave rise to the 14 T cell receptor beta chains below, sequenced in a study of graft-versus-host responses after intestinal transplantation. No antigen has been assigned to these receptors. This table comes from immunoSEQ multiplex PCR, and its TCRdb copy is limited to in-frame clones, with some not included. The sample holds about 78,000 clones; around 87% are singletons and the top ten take approximately 8%. This sample comprised unstimulated CD8+ T cells sorted from spleen or lymph node cells, obtained before transplant. Receptors were obtained from a human donor who was the organ donor for an intestinal transplant.

The chain links TRBV5-1 to TRBJ1-2; tentative D call: TRBD1 (5 bases). V was cut by 3 bases and J by 4 bases, with 22 bases left in between. The CDR3 is 17 residues long. CDR1 and CDR2 from the germline V gene are SGHRS and YFSETQ. The CDR3 DNA is TGCGCCAGCAGCTCCAGTGGACTAGACAGCCCCGGCTATGGCTACACCTTC. Protein sequence: CASSSSGLDSPGYGYTF.

V and J are TRBV6-6 and TRBJ2-7; D gene uncertain. The V gene's germline CDR1 is MNHNY and CDR2 SVGAGI (reference sequence). This CDR3 comprises 14 residues. V shed 2 bases and J shed 5 bases, with 13 bases lying between them. The CDR3 coding sequence is TGTGCCAGCAGTTACATAGTAGGGTCCAACGAGCAGTACTTC. As protein: CASSYIVGSNEQYF.

In its sample, this clone was seen a few times. CDR3 region: CAFFFKQKTAYEQYF. In DNA, the CDR3 is TGTGCTTTTTTTTTCAAGCAGAAGACGGCATACGAGCAGTACTTC. This sequence joins TRBV27 and TRBJ2-7; D is unresolved. The CDR3 sequence is 15 residues long. CDR1 MNHEY and CDR2 SMNVEV come from the germline V gene (reference sequence).

This chain links TRBV27 with TRBJ2-7; D gene unclear. The CDR3 consists of 17 residues. The V end lost 3 bases, the J end lost 1 base, and 19 bases lay between the germline ends. Germline CDR1 is MNHEY and CDR2 is SMNVEV (reference sequence). CDR3 protein: CASSFPPFFSESYEQYF. The CDR3 coding sequence is TGTGCCAGCAGTTTTCCCCCTTTTTTTTCGGAATCCTACGAGCAGTACTTC.

The J gene is TRBJ2-1, the V gene TRBV19; D call uncertain. The germline V gene has CDR1 LNHDA and CDR2 SQIVND (reference sequence). The CDR3 length is 15 residues. The V end lost 6 bases, the J end lost 3 bases, and 15 bases lay between the germline ends. For the CDR3, the DNA is TGTGCCAGTAGACCTGACCCATTTATCTACAATGAGCAGTTCTTC. Protein: CASRPDPFIYNEQFF.

This chain's CDR3 is CASSPPTVTISQPQHF. Written as DNA, the CDR3 is TGTGCCAGCAGTCCTCCTACAGTGACGATTAGTCAGCCCCAGCATTTT. This sequence joins TRBV28 and TRBJ1-5; D unresolved. Germline values: CDR1 MDHEN, CDR2 SYDVKM. The V and J ends lost 5 bases and 6 bases respectively, with 20 bases between them. This CDR3 spans 16 amino acids.

The chain employs TRBV2 and TRBJ2-1; 12 bases align to TRBD2. Trimming removed 4 bases from V and 0 bases from J; junction bases left unmatched: 4. Germline V gene sequence: CDR1 SNHLY, CDR2 FYNNEI. The CDR3 is made up of 17 amino acids. The CDR3 bases are TGTGCCAGCAGTGGACGACTAGCGGGGGTCTCCTACAATGAGCAGTTCTTC. Translation: CASSGRLAGVSYNEQFF.

The V call is TRBV7-3, the J call TRBJ2-2, with unresolved D. The germline V gene has CDR1 SGHTA and CDR2 FQGTGA. The CDR3 has 15 residues. V was pared by 1 base and J by 1 base, with 7 bases between. The CDR3 nucleotides read TGTGCCAGCAGCTTAAGACCAGGGAACACCGGGGAGCTGTTTTTT. Encoded protein: CASSLRPGNTGELFF.

As DNA, the CDR3 is TGTGCCAGCAGCCCACTTCGGGGGCCATTTCAAGAGACCCAGTACTTC. Amino acid sequence: CASSPLRGPFQETQYF. The chain recombines TRBV9 with TRBJ2-5; D may match TRBD1 or TRBD2 (6 bases each). Trimming removed 4 bases at V and 2 bases at J, with 18 bases between. The CDR3 totals 16 residues. Germline loops: CDR1 SGDLS, CDR2 YYNGEE.

The chain uses TRBV28 and TRBJ1-6, with D uncertain. With 3 bases removed from V and 5 bases from J, the gap between germline ends came to 11 bases. CDR3 size: 15 residues. Germline lookup yields CDR1 MDHEN and CDR2 SYDVKM. The CDR3 nucleotides are TGTGCCAGCAGTTTTGAGGCAGTAGATAATTCACCCCTCCACTTT. Protein product: CASSFEAVDNSPLHF.

The J gene is TRBJ2-1, the V gene TRBV2; the match to TRBD1 covers 8 bases. V shed 7 bases and J 8 bases; nucleotides not matched to a gene: 4. The CDR3 extends over 12 amino acids. Germline V CDR1 and CDR2: SNHLY, FYNNEI. CDR3 residues: CASTSTGDEQFF. DNA of the CDR3: TGTGCCAGCACCTCGACAGGGGATGAGCAGTTCTTC.

The rearrangement joins TRBV27 to TRBJ1-5; no clear D gene. The V gene's germline CDR1 is MNHEY and CDR2 SMNVEV (reference sequence). Trimming took off 4 bases at V and 5 bases at J, with 9 bases between the two ends. The CDR3 has 13 residues. The CDR3 DNA sequence: TGTGCCAGCAGTTCGGACGGCCATCAGCCCCAGCATTTT. Protein sequence: CASSSDGHQPQHF.

This clone appeared a few times. V is TRBV15 and J is TRBJ1-3; D gene ambiguous. The CDR3 runs 11 residues. Germline CDR1 and CDR2: LNHNV and YYDKDF (reference sequence). V lost 9 bases, J lost 4 bases, and 7 bases lay in between. The CDR3 DNA reads TGTGCCACAGATGCGGGAAACACCATATATTTT. Protein sequence: CATDAGNTIYF. Full variable domain (remainder filled in from reference TRBV15 and TRBJ1-3): DAMVIQNPRYQVTQFGKPVTLSCSQTLNHNVMYWYQQKSSQAPKLLFHYYDKDFNNEADTPDNFQSRRPNTSFCFLDIRSPGLGDTAMYLCATDAGNTIYFGEGSWLTVV.

V is TRBV4-1 and J is TRBJ2-7, with 10 bases identical to TRBD1. The germline gives CDR1 MGHRA, CDR2 YSYEKL. The trim removed 3 bases at V and 6 bases at J, leaving 11 bases unmatched. This CDR3 is 16 amino acids long. CDR3 nucleotide sequence: TGCGCCAGCAGCCAGGTTCATAGGACAGGGGGATCCGAGCAGTACTTC. The encoded protein is CASSQVHRTGGSEQYF.